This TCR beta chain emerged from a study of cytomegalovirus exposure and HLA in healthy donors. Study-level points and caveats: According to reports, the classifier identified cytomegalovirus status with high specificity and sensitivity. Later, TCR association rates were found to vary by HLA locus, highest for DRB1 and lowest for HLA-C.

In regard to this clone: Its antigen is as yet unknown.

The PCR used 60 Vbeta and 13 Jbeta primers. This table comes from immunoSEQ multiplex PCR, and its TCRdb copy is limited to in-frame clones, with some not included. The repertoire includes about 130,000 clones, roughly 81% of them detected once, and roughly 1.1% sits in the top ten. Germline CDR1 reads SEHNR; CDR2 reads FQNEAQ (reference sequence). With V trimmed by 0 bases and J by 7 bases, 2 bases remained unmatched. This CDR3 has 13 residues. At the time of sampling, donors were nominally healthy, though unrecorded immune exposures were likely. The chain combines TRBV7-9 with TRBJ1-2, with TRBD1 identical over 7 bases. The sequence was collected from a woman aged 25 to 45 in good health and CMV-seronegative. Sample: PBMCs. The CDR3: CASSLAWTGGYTF. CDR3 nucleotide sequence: TGTGCCAGCAGCTTAGCGTGGACAGGTGGCTACACCTTC.